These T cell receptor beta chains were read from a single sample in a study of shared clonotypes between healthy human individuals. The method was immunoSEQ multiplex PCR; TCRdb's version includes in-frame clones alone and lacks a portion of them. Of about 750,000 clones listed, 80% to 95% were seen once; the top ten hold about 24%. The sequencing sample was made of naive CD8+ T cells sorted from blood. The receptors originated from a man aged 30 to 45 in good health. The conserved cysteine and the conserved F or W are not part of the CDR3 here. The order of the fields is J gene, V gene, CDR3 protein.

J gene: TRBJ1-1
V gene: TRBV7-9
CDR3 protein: ASSSIQGGTEAF

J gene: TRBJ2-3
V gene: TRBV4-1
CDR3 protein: ASSQVGTSGRTDTQY

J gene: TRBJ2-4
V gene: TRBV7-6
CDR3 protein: ASSPGVYNAKNIQY

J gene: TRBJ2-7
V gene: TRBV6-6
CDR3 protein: ASSYGTIYEQY

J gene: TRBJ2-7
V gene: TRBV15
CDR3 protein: ATSRDSPSSYEQY

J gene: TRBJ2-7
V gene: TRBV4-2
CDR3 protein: ASSQGQGTSYEQY

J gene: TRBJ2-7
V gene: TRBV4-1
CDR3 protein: ASSPGVSTYEQY

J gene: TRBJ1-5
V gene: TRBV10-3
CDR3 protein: AISDTGAVNQPQH

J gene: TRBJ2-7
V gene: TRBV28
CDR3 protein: ASSLYGGGAYEQY

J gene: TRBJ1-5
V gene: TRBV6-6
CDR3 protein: ASSYWTGDQPQH

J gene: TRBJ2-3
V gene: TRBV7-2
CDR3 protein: ASSLAVLSTDTQY

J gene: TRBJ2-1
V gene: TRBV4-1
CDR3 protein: ASSQESLVLLNNEQF

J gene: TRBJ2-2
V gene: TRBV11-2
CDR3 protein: ASSAALVTGELF

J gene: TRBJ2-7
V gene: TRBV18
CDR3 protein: ASSPRGGASVLDEQY

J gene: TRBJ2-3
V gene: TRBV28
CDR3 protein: ASSFPGLGDTQY

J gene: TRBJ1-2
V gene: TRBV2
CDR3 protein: AGGGGSHGYT

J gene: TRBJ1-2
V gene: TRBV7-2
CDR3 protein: ASSQPRNGYT

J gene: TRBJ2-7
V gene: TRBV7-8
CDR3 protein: ASSLGGTSLGEQY

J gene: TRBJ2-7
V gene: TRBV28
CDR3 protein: ASSWLTSGSYEQY

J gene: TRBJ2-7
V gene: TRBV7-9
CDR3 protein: ASSFTGTSGAYEQY

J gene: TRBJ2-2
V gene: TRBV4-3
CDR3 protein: ASSQGSGRGTGELF

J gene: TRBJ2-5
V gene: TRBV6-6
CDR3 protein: ASISSPEETQY

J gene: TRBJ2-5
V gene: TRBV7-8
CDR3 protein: ASSLLPGGVKQETQY

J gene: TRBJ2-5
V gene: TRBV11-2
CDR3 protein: ASSLATQETQY

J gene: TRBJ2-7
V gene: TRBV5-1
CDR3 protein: ASSYDSDSYEQY

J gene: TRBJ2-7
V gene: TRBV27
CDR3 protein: ASSLIGGGYEQY

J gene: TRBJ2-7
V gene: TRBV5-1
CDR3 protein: ASSLGIGDSSAYEQY

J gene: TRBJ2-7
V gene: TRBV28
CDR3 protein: ASSPGGSRY

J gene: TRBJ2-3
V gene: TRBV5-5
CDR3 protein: ASSGDSTRSRTDTQY

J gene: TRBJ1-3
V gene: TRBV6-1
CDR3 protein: ASSDDRGSGNTIY

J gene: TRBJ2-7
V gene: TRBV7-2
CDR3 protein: ASSFRQYEQY

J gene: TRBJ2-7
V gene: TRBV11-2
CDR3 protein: ASSKSPSGREFEQY